These 6 T cell receptor beta chains share one sample of origin, sequenced in a study of T cells in Graves' hyperthyroidism and ophthalmopathy. TCR beta CDR3 region amplification was performed from RNA transcripts. With the HTBI primer set, the TCR CDR3 went through a first round of RT-PCR. Via MiXCR, TCRdb re-called the multiplex PCR reads, giving one row per CDR3 protein. The profile shows roughly 740,000 distinct CDR3 sequences, around 17% of them singletons. The sample taken for sequencing was blood. These receptors all stem from a young man with Graves' hyperthyroidism.

The rearrangement links TRBV11-3 to TRBJ2-1; tentatively, D is TRBD2 (5 bases). CDR3 length equals 12 residues. Germline V gene sequence: CDR1 SGHNT, CDR2 YENEEA. The V and J ends lost 4 bases and 14 bases respectively, with 15 bases between them. The CDR3 sequence is CASSSADRLKFF. As DNA, the CDR3 is TGTGCCAGCAGCTCAGCGGACCGGTTAAAGTTCTTC.

The table lists this clonotype with a few counts. The chain employs TRBV15 and TRBJ1-1; D perhaps matches TRBD1 (5 bases). Germline CDR1 LNHNV, CDR2 YYDKDF (reference sequence). This CDR3 is built from 12 residues. Trimming took 0 bases from V and 6 from J, leaving 5 bases between them. CDR3 amino acids: CATSREGAEAFF. The CDR3 nucleotides are TGTGCCACCAGCAGAGAGGGGGCTGAAGCTTTCTTT.

This chain connects TRBV5-5 to TRBJ1-5, with D unresolved. Germline values: CDR1 SGHKS, CDR2 YYEKEE (reference sequence). CDR3 length equals 15 residues. V dropped 0 bases and J dropped 2 bases, with 9 bases sitting between them. CDR3 coding DNA: TGTGCCAGCAGCTTGGCACCGAGGGGCAATCAGCCCCAGCATTTT. The encoded protein is CASSLAPRGNQPQHF.

This chain joins TRBV2 and TRBJ1-2; D is uncertain. The CDR3 is 15 amino acids. Germline V gene sequence: CDR1 SNHLY, CDR2 FYNNEI. With 4 bases removed from V and 0 bases from J, the gap between germline ends came to 12 bases. CDR3 nucleotide sequence: TGTGCCAGCAGTGTCGGAGGTGGTTCTAACTATGGCTACACCTTC. It is translated as CASSVGGGSNYGYTF.

This clonotype was found many times. The rearrangement links TRBV6-1 to TRBJ2-1; 9 positions agree with TRBD1. V was clipped by 8 bases and J by 4 bases; unmatched bases: 3. This CDR3 has 13 residues. Germline V gene lookup returns CDR1 MNHNS and CDR2 SASEGT. CDR3 region: CASGTGPYNEQFF. The CDR3 region has the DNA TGTGCCAGCGGGACAGGGCCTTACAATGAGCAGTTCTTC.

This clonotype was detected ten times or more. The chain recombines TRBV27 with TRBJ1-1; possibly TRBD1 for D (6 bases). V was clipped by 5 bases and J by 1 base, with 11 bases between them. From germline, CDR1 is MNHEY and CDR2 SMNVEV (reference sequence). The CDR3 spans 14 residues. The CDR3 region has the DNA TGTGCCAGCAGTCCCGGGACAACGAACACTGAAGCTTTCTTT. This codes for CASSPGTTNTEAFF.